The present T cell receptor (beta chain) was sequenced within a study of cytotoxic CD8 clonotypes in ibrutinib-treated CLL. The germline gives CDR1 LGHNA, CDR2 YNFKEQ. V lost 4 bases and J lost 6, with 16 bases in between. The CDR3 sequence is 15 residues long. Libraries were prepared by immunoSEQ multiplex PCR; TCRdb keeps only in-frame clonotypes and omits some of them. This sample yields roughly 330,000 clones, of which roughly 67% are seen a single time; 5% to 6.5% belongs to the top ten. The genes are TRBV4-2 and TRBJ2-1, with D tentatively TRBD1 or TRBD2 (5 bases each). The sample in question was PBMCs, obtained after 36 months of ibrutinib treatment. The clonotype comes from a human donor with chronic lymphocytic leukemia. This CDR3 reads CASSRSGTVGNEQFF. As DNA, the CDR3 is TGTGCCAGCAGCCGGTCGGGGACCGTCGGCAATGAGCAGTTCTTC.